These 29 T cell receptor beta chains were sequenced from one sample in a study of OX40 agonist ivuxolimab in advanced cancers. Some clones are missing from TCRdb's copy, which holds only in-frame ones; the method was immunoSEQ multiplex PCR. The data contain around 100,000 clones, 70% to 90% of them singletons. The sequencing here drew on CD4+ or CD8+ T cells sorted from blood, taken in a trial of the OX40 agonist ivuxolimab. These receptors originate from an adult with an advanced solid tumor such as melanoma, head and neck, liver or kidney cancer.

The J gene is TRBJ1-5, the V gene TRBV6-1; a possible D gene is TRBD1 (6 bases). The V and J ends lost 3 bases and 3 bases respectively, with 12 bases between them. Germline V gene sequence: CDR1 MNHNS, CDR2 SASEGT. The length of the CDR3 is 15 residues. The CDR3 nucleotides read TGTGCCAGCAGTGAGACAGTGGGGGCCAATCAGCCCCAGCATTTT. It translates to CASSETVGANQPQHF.

The chain has TRBV28 and TRBJ2-5; 8 bases map to TRBD2. Trimming took 2 bases from V and 1 from J; bases not matched to a gene: 3. CDR3 length: 15 amino acids. The germline CDR1 and CDR2 sequences are MDHEN and SYDVKM. CDR3 amino acids: CASSLAGGGQETQYF. CDR3 DNA: TGTGCCAGCAGTTTAGCGGGGGGTGGCCAAGAGACCCAGTACTTC.

V is TRBV6-1 and J is TRBJ2-4; TRBD1 agrees at 7 bases. The germline V gene has CDR1 MNHNS and CDR2 SASEGT. The CDR3 sequence is 13 residues long. Unmatched junction bases numbered 5, after V lost 7 bases and J lost 5 bases. The CDR3 sequence: CASNKGQENIQYF. CDR3 bases: TGTGCCAGCAATAAAGGACAGGAAAACATTCAGTACTTC.

In DNA form, the CDR3 reads TGTGCCAGTATCCCGACAGGGGAGTACTATGGCTACACCTTC. Translating gives CASIPTGEYYGYTF. The rearrangement links TRBV19 to TRBJ1-2; 8 bases agree with TRBD1. Germline CDR1 LNHDA, CDR2 SQIVND (reference sequence). Germline trimming cut 7 bases from V and 3 bases from J; bases unmatched to any gene: 7. The CDR3 spans 14 residues.

This clone was seen a few times. This chain connects TRBV5-1 to TRBJ1-1; tentative D call: TRBD1 (5 bases). Germline V lookup: CDR1 SGHRS, CDR2 YFSETQ. CDR3 size: 15 residues. The germline V and J ends were trimmed by 1 base and 0 bases, with 10 bases remaining between them. Written as DNA, the CDR3 is TGCGCCAGCAGCTTGTGGGGCTCTATGAACACTGAAGCTTTCTTT. Translation: CASSLWGSMNTEAFF.

This chain connects TRBV28 to TRBJ2-1, with 9 bases aligning to TRBD1. V shed 7 bases, J shed 6 bases, and the junction held 7 bases outside the gene matches. This CDR3 is built from 14 residues. Germline V gene data show CDR1 as MDHEN and CDR2 as SYDVKM. CDR3 amino acids: CASKTGGQGNEQFF. CDR3 sequence (DNA): TGTGCCAGCAAGACCGGGGGACAGGGCAATGAGCAGTTCTTC. The complete variable domain, with remaining parts taken from reference TRBV28 and TRBJ2-1, reads DVKVTQSSRYLVKRTGEKVFLECVQDMDHENMFWYRQDPGLGLRLIYFSYDVKMKEKGDIPEGYSVSREKKERFSLILESASTNQTSMYLCASKTGGQGNEQFFGPGTRLTVL.

The chain couples TRBV6-5 to TRBJ2-3; 7 nucleotides agree with TRBD2. CDR1 is MNHEY, CDR2 SVGAGI, per germline. The V gene end was trimmed by 6 bases and the J gene end by 5 bases; junction bases not matched to a gene: 2. The CDR3 has 12 amino acids. The CDR3 here is CASRGTKDTQYF. In nucleotides, the CDR3 is TGTGCCAGCAGAGGGACTAAAGATACGCAGTATTTT.

The chain joins TRBV2 to TRBJ2-7, with D perhaps TRBD2 (7 bases). Germline CDR1 reads SNHLY; CDR2 reads FYNNEI. Trimming pared 4 bases from V and 2 bases from J, leaving 36 bases between. The length of the CDR3 is 22 residues. CDR3 region: CASSGGWARDNPLAGATYEQYF. The CDR3 DNA follows: TGTGCCAGCAGTGGAGGGTGGGCCCGGGACAATCCTTTAGCGGGCGCTACCTACGAGCAGTACTTC. Using reference TRBV2 and TRBJ2-7 for the parts outside the CDR3, the full variable domain is EPEVTQTPSHQVTQMGQEVILRCVPISNHLYFYWYRQILGQKVEFLVSFYNNEISEKSEIFDDQFSVERPDGSNFTLKIRSTKLEDSAMYFCASSGGWARDNPLAGATYEQYFGPGTRLTVT.

J is TRBJ2-1 and V is TRBV29-1; 8 bases fit TRBD2. The J segment lost 9 bases and the V segment lost 7 bases, leaving 11 bases of the junction unmatched. This CDR3 has 13 residues. Germline CDR1 is SQVTM and CDR2 is ANQGSEA. CDR3 in amino acids: CSASREGQGEQFF. The CDR3, as DNA: TGCAGCGCCTCTCGGGAGGGCCAGGGTGAGCAGTTCTTC.

This chain links TRBV6-1 with TRBJ1-1; D gene uncertain. The V gene lost 2 bases and the J gene lost 4 bases, with 8 bases spanning the gap. The CDR3 runs 13 residues. Germline V gene data show CDR1 as MNHNS and CDR2 as SASEGT. The CDR3 DNA is TGTGCCAGCAGTGAATGGAAAGGCACTGAAGCTTTCTTT. Encoded protein: CASSEWKGTEAFF.

Only a few counts were recorded for this clone. This chain joins TRBV7-3 and TRBJ1-6, with D perhaps TRBD1 (5 bases). CDR3 length equals 15 residues. Looked up from germline, CDR1 is SGHTA and CDR2 is FQGTGA. Trimming stripped 1 base from V and 10 bases from J, with 14 bases between. The CDR3, as DNA: TGTGCCAGCAGCTTAATAGGGGCCTTTGGCTCACCCCTCCACTTT. It specifies CASSLIGAFGSPLHF.

The chain carries TRBV19 and TRBJ2-6, with D perhaps being TRBD1 or TRBD2 (5 bases each). CDR3 length: 16 residues. Trimming pared 3 bases from V and 3 bases from J, leaving 12 bases between. The germline V gene has CDR1 LNHDA and CDR2 SQIVND (reference sequence). CDR3 residues: CASSMEVGVGANVLTF. The CDR3 DNA is TGTGCCAGTAGTATGGAGGTGGGGGTTGGGGCCAACGTCCTGACTTTC. Filled out from reference TRBV19 and TRBJ2-6, the complete variable domain reads DGGITQSPKYLFRKEGQNVTLSCEQNLNHDAMYWYRQDPGQGLRLIYYSQIVNDFQKGDIAEGYSVSREKKESFPLTVTSAQKNPTAFYLCASSMEVGVGANVLTFGAGSRLTVL.

The rearrangement uses TRBV7-2 and TRBJ2-7, with a tentative D call TRBD2 (6 bases). The ends were cut back, 5 bases at V and 4 bases at J, with 18 bases in the middle. This CDR3 spans 15 amino acids. Germline CDR1 SGHTA, CDR2 FQGNSA. The CDR3 reads CASSDPGLPAYEQYF. CDR3 coding DNA: TGTGCCAGCAGCGATCCGGGACTGCCGGCTTACGAGCAGTACTTC. The variable domain in full, completed from reference TRBV7-2 and TRBJ2-7, reads GAGVSQSPSNKVTEKGKDVELRCDPISGHTALYWYRQSLGQGLEFLIYFQGNSAPDKSGLPSDRFSAERTGGSVSTLTIQRTQQEDSAVYLCASSDPGLPAYEQYFGPGTRLTVT.

J is TRBJ2-1 and V is TRBV6-5, with TRBD2 identical over 9 bases. Per the germline V gene, CDR1 is MNHEY and CDR2 is SVGAGI. The V gene end was trimmed by 0 bases and the J gene end by 10 bases; junction bases not matched to a gene: 10. This CDR3 has 16 amino acids. The CDR3 coding sequence is TGTGCCAGCAGTTACTCGGGGACTAGCCTACTAGGGGAGCAGTTCTTC. Its protein is CASSYSGTSLLGEQFF.

The CDR3 region is CASSIMPRDIQPQHF. The CDR3 DNA reads as TGTGCCAGTAGTATTATGCCAAGGGATATTCAGCCCCAGCATTTT. This chain connects TRBV19 to TRBJ1-5; D is unresolved. The germline CDR1 and CDR2 sequences are LNHDA and SQIVND (reference sequence). The CDR3 runs 15 residues. Trimming took off 3 bases at V and 6 bases at J, with 15 bases between the two ends.

The rearrangement joins TRBV9 to TRBJ1-2, with D unresolved. Germline loops: CDR1 SGDLS, CDR2 YYNGEE. V lost 3 bases and J lost 2, with 11 bases in between. This CDR3 has 14 residues. This chain's CDR3 is CASSEGPSNYGYTF. CDR3 sequence (DNA): TGTGCCAGCAGCGAGGGCCCCAGCAACTATGGCTACACCTTC.

This clone was counted only a few times. CDR3 amino acids: CASSVTGGGSPLHF. The CDR3 DNA follows: TGTGCCAGCAGCGTGACAGGGGGCGGATCACCCCTCCACTTT. The chain employs TRBV2 and TRBJ1-6, with 10 bases identical to TRBD1. CDR1 is SNHLY, CDR2 FYNNEI, per germline. V lost 6 bases and J lost 10; bases outside the gene matches: 6. CDR3 length: 14 residues.

This chain connects TRBV19 to TRBJ1-2; D gene ambiguous. From germline, CDR1 is LNHDA and CDR2 SQIVND (reference sequence). The CDR3 covers 12 residues. Trimming pared 6 bases from V and 5 bases from J, leaving 10 bases between. For the CDR3, the DNA is TGTGCCAGTAGGGCGAACGGGTATGGCTACACCTTC. Its translation: CASRANGYGYTF.

The genes are TRBV9 and TRBJ2-4, with a tentative D call TRBD2 (6 bases). CDR3 length: 13 residues. The ends were cut back, 2 bases at V and 5 bases at J, with 8 bases in the middle. In germline, CDR1 is SGDLS, CDR2 YYNGEE. This CDR3 reads CASSVGGENIQYF. DNA for the CDR3: TGTGCCAGCAGCGTCGGGGGAGAAAACATTCAGTACTTC.

CDR3 residues: CASSIAPGLNTDTQYF. CDR3 DNA sequence: TGCGCCAGCAGCATTGCCCCGGGACTAAACACAGATACGCAGTATTTT. The J gene is TRBJ2-3, the V gene TRBV5-1; 7 positions agree with TRBD2. V gave up 4 bases and J gave up 2 bases; unmatched junction bases: 10. The germline V gene has CDR1 SGHRS and CDR2 YFSETQ. This CDR3 region has 16 residues.

The chain carries TRBV5-1 and TRBJ1-3; no clear D gene. The CDR3 runs to 13 residues. Trimming removed 5 bases at V and 4 bases at J, with 10 bases between. Germline V gene sequence: CDR1 SGHRS, CDR2 YFSETQ. The CDR3 loop is CASRGPPGNTIYF. The CDR3, as DNA: TGCGCCAGCAGGGGCCCTCCCGGAAACACCATATATTTT.

The gene calls are TRBV10-3 and TRBJ2-5; D is unclear. V dropped 2 bases and J dropped 5 bases, with 3 bases sitting between them. The germline V gene has CDR1 ENHRY and CDR2 SYGVKD. The CDR3 loop spans 11 amino acids. The CDR3 nucleotides read TGTGCCATCAGTGAGATGGAGACCCAGTACTTC. This sequence encodes CAISEMETQYF.

This chain connects TRBV27 to TRBJ1-2; 9 bases match TRBD1. The V gene's germline CDR1 is MNHEY and CDR2 SMNVEV (reference sequence). J gave up 5 bases and V 6 bases, and 7 bases lay outside the gene matches. The CDR3 length is 14 residues. The CDR3: CASSLTGGKYGYTF. The CDR3 coding sequence is TGTGCCAGCAGCTTGACAGGGGGGAAATATGGCTACACCTTC.

The chain combines TRBV28 with TRBJ2-5; a possible D gene is TRBD2 (6 bases). This CDR3 spans 14 amino acids. Germline values: CDR1 MDHEN, CDR2 SYDVKM. V gave up 4 bases and J gave up 5 bases, with 14 bases separating them. As DNA, the CDR3 is TGTGCCAGCAGTTCTTATCCAGGGAGGGAGACCCAGTACTTC. Translation: CASSSYPGRETQYF.

This chain uses TRBV11-2 with TRBJ2-7, with a possible D match to TRBD1 (5 bases). Germline CDR1 and CDR2: SGHAT and FQNNGV. V lost 1 base, J lost 3 bases, and 10 bases lay in between. This CDR3 has 14 amino acids. The CDR3 nucleotides read TGTGCCAGCAGCTTAGGGGTCAGGGACTACGAGCAGTACTTC. Translation gives CASSLGVRDYEQYF.

The chain joins TRBV7-9 to TRBJ2-1, with D unresolved. The germline gives CDR1 SEHNR, CDR2 FQNEAQ (reference sequence). The CDR3 length is 13 residues. V dropped 3 bases and J dropped 3 bases, with 6 bases sitting between them. DNA of the CDR3: TGTGCCAGCAGCTTTTCAGGCTACAATGAGCAGTTCTTC. Protein: CASSFSGYNEQFF.

The CDR3 coding sequence is TGTGCCAGCAGTGACGCGGGGGGTCGCTACGAGCAGTACTTC. Its protein is CASSDAGGRYEQYF. The V call is TRBV6-1, the J call TRBJ2-7; 8 positions match TRBD2. The CDR3 contains 14 residues. The germline CDR1 and CDR2 sequences are MNHNS and SASEGT. The ends lost 3 bases at V and 3 bases at J; junction bases unmatched: 4.

V is TRBV18 and J is TRBJ1-2; D may be TRBD1 (5 bases). Germline V gene sequence: CDR1 KGHSH, CDR2 LQKENI. V lost 7 bases to trimming and J lost 4 bases, with 10 bases between them. CDR3 size: 12 residues. CDR3 in amino acids: CASLAGTYGYTF. The CDR3 region has the DNA TGTGCCAGCTTAGCGGGGACCTATGGCTACACCTTC.

This clone was detected a few times. The chain couples TRBV2 to TRBJ1-2; maybe TRBD1 (6 bases). The CDR3 runs to 14 residues. The germline gives CDR1 SNHLY, CDR2 FYNNEI. V dropped 8 bases and J dropped 4 bases, with 17 bases sitting between them. The CDR3 protein is CASCRDTNSYGYTF. The CDR3 DNA is TGTGCCAGCTGCCGGGACACCAACTCCTATGGCTACACCTTC.